These T cell receptor beta chains were read from a single sample in a study of T-cell memory formation after mild COVID-19. TCRdb recomputed calls from the 5' RACE reads with MiXCR, one row per CDR3 protein. The sample holds 92,000 or so distinct CDR3 sequences; 13% are singletons and the top ten take about a quarter. Sequenced material: PBMCs or a T cell subset sorted from them (not recorded which). These TCRs come from an adult woman who had mild COVID-19 (a few samples of this study predate the infection). Cell type and time point are not known. Both conserved end residues are part of each CDR3. A D gene is named only where the DNA matches it firmly. Size values are once, few and many counts, or a class for expanded clones, and some rows have none.

>TRBD2|TRBJ2-7|TRBV4-1|few
TGCGCCAGCAGCCCGACTAGCAGTTCCTACGAGCAGTACTTC
CASSPTSSSYEQYF
>TRBD2|TRBJ2-1|TRBV10-3|few
TGTGCCATCAGTGTAATGGCGGGAGGCAGTGACAATGAGCAGTTCTTC
CAISVMAGGSDNEQFF
>NA|TRBJ2-1|TRBV11-2|NA
TGTGCCAGCAGCTTAGAGAACCTACTGGGTAATGAGCAGTTCTTC
CASSLENLLGNEQFF
>NA|TRBJ2-2|TRBV3-1|NA
TGTGCCAGCAGCCAGCCAGGGTCCGGGGAGCTGTTTTTT
CASSQPGSGELFF
>NA|TRBJ2-7|TRBV6-2/TRBV6-3|few
TGTGCCAGCAGTCTCTCCGGGAACCGAAGGACCTACGAGCAGTACTTC
CASSLSGNRRTYEQYF
>TRBD1|TRBJ1-5|TRBV19|many
TGTGCCAGTAGTTTCAGGGGGTCCAATCAGCCCCAGCATTTT
CASSFRGSNQPQHF
>NA|TRBJ2-7|TRBV9|few
TGTGCCAGCCGGGACATCTACAATCAACCCATCCACGAGCAGTACTTC
CASRDIYNQPIHEQYF
>NA|TRBJ2-5|TRBV6-5|NA
TGTGCCAGCAGTTACTCGTGGGTAGCGGCGGGGGAGACCCAGTACTTC
CASSYSWVAAGETQYF
>TRBD2|TRBJ2-7|TRBV7-9|many
TGTGCCAGCAGCCCAGGTGGGAGCGGGAACTCCTACGAGCAGTACTTC
CASSPGGSGNSYEQYF
>NA|TRBJ2-7|TRBV30|few
TGTGCCTGGAGTGTAGGCCCGGTCCCGGGGTACGAGCAGTACTTC
CAWSVGPVPGYEQYF
>NA|TRBJ1-1|TRBV12-3/TRBV12-4|NA
TGTGCCAGCAGTTCACAGGGATTCGCTGAAGCTTTCTTT
CASSSQGFAEAFF
>NA|TRBJ2-2|TRBV6-1|few
TGTGCCAGCAGTGAGCTAGTAGTATATTCCGGGGAGCTGTTTTTT
CASSELVVYSGELFF
>NA|TRBJ2-2|TRBV7-8|NA
TGTGCCAGCAGTTTACACCCCAGCGGCGCGAACACCGGGGAGCTGTTTTTT
CASSLHPSGANTGELFF
>NA|TRBJ2-7|TRBV4-1|few
TGCGCCAGCAGCCAAGGTGTACGGACTTACGAGCAGTACTTC
CASSQGVRTYEQYF
>NA|TRBJ2-1|TRBV6-6|few
TGTGCCAGCAGTGAACAGTACAATGAGCAGTTCTTC
CASSEQYNEQFF